The sequence of this TCR beta chain was determined in a study of Ad26.COV2.S vaccination and SARS-CoV-2 variants. Study details: By the intramuscular route, Ad26.COV2.S was given once, or twice 56 days apart.

The protocol was immunoSEQ multiplex PCR, while the TCRdb copy is restricted to in-frame clones and leaves out a portion. This sample has a few hundred thousand clones, with 83% found just once. Points on this clone: Its antigen is not identified.

The V segment lost 4 bases and the J segment 4 bases; nucleotides outside the gene matches: 18. Per germline, CDR1 SGHVS and CDR2 FNYEAQ. The CDR3 sequence is 20 residues long. Notes on the study in general: The TCR-based breadth and depth measures might underestimate overall T cell responses. Placebo recipients showed lower spike-specific TCR breadth than vaccinees.

The treatment: 15 to 20 received Ad26.COV2.S at low or high dose, single or two shots; 5 received placebo; per-sample allocation not given. Sampling took place 63 days after the first vaccine or placebo injection. Boston hosted the donor, who was an adult aged 18-55 years. This chain links TRBV7-6 with TRBJ2-1, with 11 nucleotides matching TRBD2. This sample comprised peripheral blood, obtained in a trial of Ad26.COV2.S vaccine versus placebo. This TCR was sampled from a person aged 18-65 years who received the Ad26.COV2.S COVID-19 vaccine or a placebo. CDR3 sequence reads: CASSSHRLAGTTGVYNEQFF. The CDR3 nucleotides read TGTGCCAGCAGCTCCCACAGACTAGCGGGAACGACGGGGGTATACAATGAGCAGTTCTTC.